This T cell receptor (beta chain) was recorded in a study of technical replicates of blood from several donors. TCRdb's table, derived via immunoSEQ multiplex PCR, lists solely in-frame clones and lacks some. The top ten hold 0.39% of the sample, which has more than 65,000 clones, 90% to 95% seen once. Germline CDR1 is KGHSH and CDR2 is LQKENI. The CDR3 has 16 residues. The V and J ends lost 3 bases and 5 bases, in that order; junction bases with no gene match: 8. Input material: T cells isolated from PBMCs. The clonotype originates from a human donor in good health. The V and J genes are TRBV18 and TRBJ2-2; 8 bases fit TRBD1. In DNA form, the CDR3 reads TGTGCCAGCTCACCCGATGGACAGGGATGGACCGGGGAGCTGTTTTTT. Translated: CASSPDGQGWTGELFF. Full variable domain (rest looked up from reference TRBV18 and TRBJ2-2): NAGVMQNPRHLVRRRGQEARLRCSPMKGHSHVYWYRQLPEEGLKFMVYLQKENIIDESGMPKERFSAEFPKEGPSILRIQQVVRGDSAAYFCASSPDGQGWTGELFFGEGSRLTVL.